The 14 T cell receptor beta chains presented below share a single source sample, sequenced in a study of blood T cell repertoires in COVID-19. Profiled with immunoSEQ multiplex PCR; TCRdb holds only in-frame clones, not every one. The table has around 500,000 clones, 70% to 90% seen once. Sequencing input: peripheral blood. The origin of the receptors is a human donor in a cohort sampled during active COVID-19.

The CDR3 loop is CATGQGHGYTF. DNA of the CDR3: TGTGCCACTGGACAGGGTCACGGCTACACCTTC. V is TRBV19 and J is TRBJ1-2; 8 bases line up with TRBD1. CDR3 length equals 11 residues. The germline V gene has CDR1 LNHDA and CDR2 SQIVND (reference sequence). V dropped 10 bases and J dropped 8; count of bases not matched to a gene: 6.

V and J are TRBV5-6 and TRBJ1-2; D is possibly TRBD1 (5 bases). The CDR3 consists of 13 residues. V was pared by 7 bases and J by 8 bases, with 18 bases between. The germline gives CDR1 SGHDT, CDR2 YYEEEE. The CDR3 nucleotides read TGTGCCAGCTTTCACTGGGGCGTTGGGGGCTACACCTTC. Translated, it gives CASFHWGVGGYTF.

V is TRBV7-3 and J is TRBJ1-1, with 10 nucleotides matching TRBD1. The J segment lost 4 bases and the V segment lost 6 bases, leaving 8 bases of the junction unmatched. Looked up from germline, CDR1 is SGHTA and CDR2 is FQGTGA. The CDR3 has 15 residues. The CDR3 loop reads CASRSDRGDLTEAFF. CDR3 nucleotides: TGTGCCAGCAGATCGGACAGGGGGGATCTCACTGAAGCTTTCTTT.

This clone has a single count. The chain has TRBV7-3 and TRBJ2-6, with TRBD1 matching over 8 bases. With 5 bases clipped from V and 4 bases from J, the junction kept 7 bases outside the gene matches. The germline gives CDR1 SGHTA, CDR2 FQGTGA. This CDR3 region has 16 residues. For the CDR3, the DNA is TGTGCCAGCAGCCTGAGACAGGGGATGGGGGCCAACGTCCTGACTTTC. As protein: CASSLRQGMGANVLTF. The variable domain in full, completed from reference TRBV7-3 and TRBJ2-6, reads GAGVSQTPSNKVTEKGKYVELRCDPISGHTALYWYRQSLGQGPEFLIYFQGTGAADDSGLPNDRFFAVRPEGSVSTLKIQRTERGDSAVYLCASSLRQGMGANVLTFGAGSRLTVL.

The gene calls are TRBV11-2 and TRBJ2-7; a possible D gene is TRBD1 (5 bases). There are 17 residues in the CDR3. Germline V lookup: CDR1 SGHAT, CDR2 FQNNGV. With 0 bases removed from V and 7 bases from J, the gap between germline ends came to 22 bases. CDR3: CASSLEGRPRVYEEQYF. CDR3 bases: TGTGCCAGCAGCTTAGAGGGCAGGCCCAGGGTCTACGAGGAGCAGTACTTC.

The chain recombines TRBV12-3 or TRBV12-4 with TRBJ2-7; TRBD1 matches at 8 bases. V lost 8 bases, J lost 4 bases, and 4 bases stayed unmatched. This CDR3 contains 12 residues. CDR3 loop: CASGRQGYEQYF. CDR3 DNA sequence: TGTGCCAGCGGGCGACAGGGGTACGAGCAGTACTTC.

The J gene is TRBJ2-1, the V gene TRBV15; D perhaps matches TRBD2 (7 bases). The CDR3 contains 17 residues. The V and J ends lost 0 bases and 4 bases respectively, with 16 bases between them. Per germline, CDR1 LNHNV and CDR2 YYDKDF (reference sequence). The CDR3 loop is CATSRDYGGLSYNEQFF. In DNA form, the CDR3 reads TGTGCCACCAGCAGAGATTACGGGGGGCTTTCTTACAATGAGCAGTTCTTC.

The chain employs TRBV11-2 and TRBJ2-1; D is possibly TRBD2 (6 bases). The V end lost 6 bases, the J end lost 0 bases, and 12 bases lay between the germline ends. Germline V gene sequence: CDR1 SGHAT, CDR2 FQNNGV. The CDR3 runs 15 residues. CDR3 protein: CASSVTRSSYNEQFF. CDR3 DNA sequence: TGTGCCAGCAGTGTGACTAGGTCCTCCTACAATGAGCAGTTCTTC.

This chain connects TRBV7-2 to TRBJ1-6; tentative D call: TRBD1 (5 bases). Germline lookup yields CDR1 SGHTA and CDR2 FQGNSA. This CDR3 spans 17 amino acids. Trimming shortened V by 5 bases and J by 0 bases, and 14 bases separated the two germline ends. CDR3 nucleotide sequence: TGTGCCAGCAGCCCTCAAACGGGACTCTCCTATAATTCACCCCTCCACTTT. This gives the protein CASSPQTGLSYNSPLHF.

The chain joins TRBV7-2 to TRBJ2-7; tentative D call: TRBD2 (6 bases). The CDR3 has 12 residues. V lost 1 base to trimming and J lost 7 bases, with 8 bases between them. Germline values: CDR1 SGHTA, CDR2 FQGNSA. The chain's CDR3 is CASSLERGEQYF. In nucleotides, the CDR3 is TGTGCCAGCAGCTTAGAACGGGGGGAGCAGTACTTC.

The rearrangement uses TRBV5-1 and TRBJ1-1; D is perhaps TRBD1 (5 bases). CDR1 is SGHRS, CDR2 YFSETQ, per germline. This CDR3 is 13 amino acids long. Trimming shortened V by 3 bases and J by 6 bases, and 12 bases separated the two germline ends. The CDR3 DNA reads as TGCGCCAGCAGCTGGGACTTGATCTCTGAAGCTTTCTTT. As protein: CASSWDLISEAFF.

Only a few counts were recorded for this clone. The chain uses TRBV5-1 and TRBJ1-1; perhaps TRBD1 as D (5 bases). Germline V CDR1 and CDR2: SGHRS, YFSETQ. This CDR3 spans 15 amino acids. V shed 0 bases and J shed 10 bases, with 19 bases lying between them. This CDR3 is CASSLASGRESRAFF. CDR3 in DNA: TGCGCCAGCAGCTTGGCCTCCGGCAGGGAAAGTCGAGCTTTCTTT.

A single count supports this clone. The chain has TRBV7-2 and TRBJ1-1; a weak D match, TRBD1 (6 bases). Germline CDR1 reads SGHTA; CDR2 reads FQGNSA. Trimming shortened V by 6 bases and J by 0 bases, and 8 bases separated the two germline ends. This CDR3 is built from 13 residues. The CDR3 sequence: CASSRDMNTEAFF. In nucleotides, the CDR3 is TGTGCCAGCAGTCGGGACATGAACACTGAAGCTTTCTTT.

The chain couples TRBV7-3 to TRBJ2-2, with 7 bases fitting TRBD1. Germline CDR1 is SGHTA and CDR2 is FQGTGA. The V gene end was trimmed by 2 bases and the J gene end by 4 bases; junction bases not matched to a gene: 10. This CDR3 has 17 residues. The chain's CDR3 is CASSLGSRGRATGELFF. In DNA form, the CDR3 reads TGTGCCAGCAGCTTAGGTTCTAGGGGGCGCGCCACCGGGGAGCTGTTTTTT. The full variable domain, completed using reference TRBV7-3 and TRBJ2-2, is GAGVSQTPSNKVTEKGKYVELRCDPISGHTALYWYRQSLGQGPEFLIYFQGTGAADDSGLPNDRFFAVRPEGSVSTLKIQRTERGDSAVYLCASSLGSRGRATGELFFGEGSRLTVL.